These 20 T cell receptor beta chains originate from one sample sequenced in a study of graft-versus-host responses after intestinal transplantation. The data were produced by immunoSEQ multiplex PCR, yet TCRdb's version contains in-frame clones alone and is incomplete. The table lists about 9,800 clones, roughly 89% of them singletons. The sample consisted of PBMCs, taken roughly 42 days after intestinal transplant. Receptors were obtained from a human patient who received an intestinal transplant, so some T cells may come from the graft donor.

The CDR3 bases are TGTGCCAGCAGTGAACTCCAGACCCAGTACTTC. This codes for CASSELQTQYF. V usage is TRBV6-1 and J usage is TRBJ2-5; unclear D gene. The CDR3 is 11 amino acids. The V gene's germline CDR1 is MNHNS and CDR2 SASEGT. Trimming shortened V by 2 bases and J by 6 bases, and 4 bases separated the two germline ends.

The gene calls are TRBV27 and TRBJ2-5, with 7 bases matching TRBD2. The length of the CDR3 is 15 residues. The V and J ends lost 6 bases and 1 base, in that order; junction bases with no gene match: 8. The germline V gene encodes CDR1 MNHEY and CDR2 SMNVEV (reference sequence). CDR3 protein: CASRRQRGLQETQYF. The CDR3 coding sequence is TGTGCCAGCAGGAGGCAGCGGGGACTCCAAGAGACCCAGTACTTC.

The chain is built from TRBV15 and TRBJ2-1; D remains ambiguous. V dropped 1 base and J dropped 4 bases, with 11 bases sitting between them. The germline V gene has CDR1 LNHNV and CDR2 YYDKDF (reference sequence). CDR3 length equals 15 residues. The CDR3 here is CATSRVVGSYNEQFF. The CDR3 nucleotides are TGTGCCACCAGCAGAGTAGTCGGCTCATACAATGAGCAGTTCTTC.

This chain joins TRBV6-5 and TRBJ1-1; 7 bases align to TRBD1. Germline lookup yields CDR1 MNHEY and CDR2 SVGAGI. This CDR3 has 14 amino acids. The junction had 3 bases not matched to a gene; V was cut back by 2 bases and J by 3 bases. The DNA of the CDR3 is TGTGCCAGCAGTTACGGGACAGCTTACACTGAAGCTTTCTTT. Translation gives CASSYGTAYTEAFF.

A remark on this clone: One end of the junction is discordant with germline, which a read error may explain. At the DNA level, this CDR3 is encoded by other sequences in the same sample as well. The CDR3 DNA sequence: TGTGCCAGCAGCTACTTTGCTAGCGCAGATACGCAGTATTTT. It is translated as CASSYFASADTQYF. J is TRBJ2-3 and V is TRBV6-5; possible D gene TRBD2, 6 bases. The CDR3 extends over 14 amino acids. Germline CDR1 is MNHEY and CDR2 is SVGAGI.

The J gene is TRBJ2-3, the V gene TRBV6-1; 11 positions agree with TRBD2. Germline CDR1 is MNHNS and CDR2 is SASEGT. CDR3 length: 14 residues. Trimming took 4 bases from V and 4 from J; bases not matched to a gene: 1. In DNA form, the CDR3 reads TGTGCCAGCAGTGGTAGCGGGGGGGCAGATACGCAGTATTTT. It codes for CASSGSGGADTQYF.

This rearrangement joins TRBV19 to TRBJ2-5, with TRBD2 matching 8 bases. The better agreement between TRBJ2-7 and the DNA end casts doubt on the J call. The germline CDR1 and CDR2 sequences are LNHDA and SQIVND (reference sequence). CDR3 size: 13 residues. The CDR3 DNA reads TGTGCCAGTAGTTTTGGACTAGCAGGCGAGCAGTACTTC. Translation gives CASSFGLAGEQYF.

The chain couples TRBV10-3 to TRBJ2-1; 7 nucleotides agree with TRBD2. V dropped 7 bases and J dropped 3; count of bases not matched to a gene: 6. Germline V CDR1 and CDR2: ENHRY, SYGVKD. The CDR3 sequence is 14 residues long. The CDR3 DNA is TGTGCCATCATTAGGGGACTAAACTACAATGAGCAGTTCTTC. This sequence encodes CAIIRGLNYNEQFF.

The genes are TRBV9 and TRBJ2-1; D remains unclear. The V gene lost 0 bases and the J gene lost 7 bases, with 14 bases spanning the gap. In germline, CDR1 is SGDLS, CDR2 YYNGEE. The CDR3 has 15 residues. CDR3 bases: TGTGCCAGCAGCGTAGGGCCAGATCAGATTAATGAGCAGTTCTTC. Its protein is CASSVGPDQINEQFF. Full variable domain (missing parts from reference TRBV9 and TRBJ2-1): DSGVTQTPKHLITATGQRVTLRCSPRSGDLSVYWYQQSLDQGLQFLIQYYNGEERAKGNILERFSAQQFPDLHSELNLSSLELGDSALYFCASSVGPDQINEQFFGPGTRLTVL.

The chain recombines TRBV6-1 with TRBJ2-1, with TRBD1 as a possible D gene (6 bases). Germline CDR1 and CDR2: MNHNS and SASEGT. The length of the CDR3 is 14 residues. V was pared by 3 bases and J by 5 bases, with 11 bases between. CDR3 bases: TGTGCCAGCAGTGACGCAGGGACAAACAATGAGCAGTTCTTC. It is translated as CASSDAGTNNEQFF.

The gene calls are TRBV6-1 and TRBJ2-2; a weak D match, TRBD2 (5 bases). Germline V gene sequence: CDR1 MNHNS, CDR2 SASEGT. The V end lost 4 bases, the J end lost 6 bases, and 18 bases lay between the germline ends. This CDR3 is 16 amino acids long. CDR3: CASSVPSFLPPGELFF. CDR3 coding DNA: TGTGCCAGCAGTGTACCTAGCTTCTTACCCCCCGGGGAGCTGTTTTTT.

V gene TRBV5-6 combines with J gene TRBJ1-2, with D uncertain. V lost 0 bases and J 2 bases, leaving 8 bases between the germline ends. The CDR3 totals 14 residues. The V gene's germline CDR1 is SGHDT and CDR2 YYEEEE. The CDR3 sequence is CASSLGYSNYGYTF. CDR3 nucleotides: TGTGCCAGCAGCTTGGGTTACAGCAACTATGGCTACACCTTC.

This clone was counted between two and nine times. The chain couples TRBV2 to TRBJ2-5, with 14 positions matching TRBD2. Germline V gene data show CDR1 as SNHLY and CDR2 as FYNNEI. CDR3 length: 15 amino acids. J gave up 7 bases and V 4 bases, and 5 bases lay outside the gene matches. The CDR3 DNA sequence: TGTGCCAGCAGTGGGGGACTAGCGGGGGTGGGGACCCAGTACTTC. Amino acid sequence: CASSGGLAGVGTQYF.

The chain has TRBV5-1 and TRBJ2-3, with no clear D. The CDR3 runs to 14 residues. Germline CDR1 reads SGHRS; CDR2 reads YFSETQ. Trimming took off 0 bases at V and 2 bases at J, with 7 bases between the two ends. This CDR3 reads CASSLESITDTQYF. CDR3 DNA: TGCGCCAGCAGCTTGGAATCAATCACAGATACGCAGTATTTT. Full variable domain (remainder filled in from reference TRBV5-1 and TRBJ2-3): KAGVTQTPRYLIKTRGQQVTLSCSPISGHRSVSWYQQTPGQGLQFLFEYFSETQRNKGNFPGRFSGRQFSNSRSEMNVSTLELGDSALYLCASSLESITDTQYFGPGTRLTVL.

The chain joins TRBV29-1 to TRBJ2-2; TRBD1 is a possible D gene (6 bases). CDR1 and CDR2 (germline): SQVTM, ANQGSEA. V was trimmed by 6 bases and J by 5 bases, leaving 10 bases between them. The CDR3 consists of 12 residues. The CDR3 loop is CSVAGQTGELFF. The CDR3, as DNA: TGCAGCGTCGCCGGACAGACCGGGGAGCTGTTTTTT.

A remark on this clone: Sequence at one end of the junction differs from germline and may be a read error. This chain joins TRBV6-5 and TRBJ2-2; D unresolved. Germline V CDR1 and CDR2: MNHEY, SVGAGI. The CDR3 loop spans 14 amino acids. The CDR3 spells CASSHPSNPGELFF. CDR3 DNA: TGTGCCAGCAGTCACCCATCGAACCCCGGGGAGCTGTTTTTT.

V and J are TRBV27 and TRBJ2-7; tentative D call: TRBD1 (5 bases). Germline V gene sequence: CDR1 MNHEY, CDR2 SMNVEV (reference sequence). V was cut by 1 base and J by 2 bases, with 15 bases left in between. The CDR3 is 16 residues long. The CDR3 DNA sequence: TGTGCCAGCAGTTTATTTTGGGGCAGTTCTACCTACGAGCAGTACTTC. Protein sequence: CASSLFWGSSTYEQYF.

In DNA, the CDR3 is TGTGCCAGCAGTGAACCGGGCGGGAGGGCCTTCGAGCAGTACTTC. Translated: CASSEPGGRAFEQYF. The rearrangement links TRBV6-1 to TRBJ2-7; 9 bases fit TRBD2. Germline values: CDR1 MNHNS, CDR2 SASEGT. CDR3 length: 15 amino acids. Trimming removed 2 bases from V and 6 bases from J; junction bases left unmatched: 8.

The rearrangement joins TRBV19 to TRBJ2-7; D is ambiguous. V gave up 8 bases and J gave up 0 bases, with 14 bases separating them. Germline assignment: CDR1 LNHDA and CDR2 SQIVND (reference sequence). This CDR3 has 14 amino acids. The DNA for the CDR3 is TGTGCCAGTGCTGCACGGTATCCCTCCTACGAGCAGTACTTC. As protein: CASAARYPSYEQYF.

V and J are TRBV2 and TRBJ1-2, with D tentatively TRBD1 (6 bases). CDR3 length: 13 residues. The V end was cut by 2 bases, the J end by 6 bases, with 10 bases between. The germline gives CDR1 SNHLY, CDR2 FYNNEI. The CDR3 region has the DNA TGTGCCAGCAGTGAAAAGGGGGAGAATGGCTACACCTTC. As protein: CASSEKGENGYTF.